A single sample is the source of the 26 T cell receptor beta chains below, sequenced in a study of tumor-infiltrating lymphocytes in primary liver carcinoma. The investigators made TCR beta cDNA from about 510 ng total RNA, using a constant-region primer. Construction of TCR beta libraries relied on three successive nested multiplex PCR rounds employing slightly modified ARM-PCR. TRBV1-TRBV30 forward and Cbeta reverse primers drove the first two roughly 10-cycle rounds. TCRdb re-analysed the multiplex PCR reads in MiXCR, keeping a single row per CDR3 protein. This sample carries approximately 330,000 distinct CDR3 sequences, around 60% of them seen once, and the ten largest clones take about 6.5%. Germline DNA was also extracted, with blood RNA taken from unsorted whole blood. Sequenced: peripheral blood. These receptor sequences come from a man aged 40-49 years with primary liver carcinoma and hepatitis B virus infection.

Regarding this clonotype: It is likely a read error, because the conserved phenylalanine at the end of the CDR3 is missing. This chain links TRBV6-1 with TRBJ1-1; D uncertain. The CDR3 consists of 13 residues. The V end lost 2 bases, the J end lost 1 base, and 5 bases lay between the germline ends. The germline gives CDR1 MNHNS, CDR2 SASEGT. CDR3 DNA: TGTGCCAGCAGTGAATTGAGGAACACTGAAGCTTTCCTT. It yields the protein CASSELRNTEAFL.

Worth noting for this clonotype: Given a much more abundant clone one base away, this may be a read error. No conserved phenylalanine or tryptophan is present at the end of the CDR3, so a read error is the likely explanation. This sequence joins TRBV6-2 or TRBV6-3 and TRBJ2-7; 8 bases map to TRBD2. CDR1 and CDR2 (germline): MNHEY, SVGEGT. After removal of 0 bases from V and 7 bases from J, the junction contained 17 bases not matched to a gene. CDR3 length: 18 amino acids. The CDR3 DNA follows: TGTGCCAGCAGTTACTCGGCTCCCGGGGCGGGAGGAAGGGGTGAGCAGTACCTC. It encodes CASSYSAPGAGGRGEQYL.

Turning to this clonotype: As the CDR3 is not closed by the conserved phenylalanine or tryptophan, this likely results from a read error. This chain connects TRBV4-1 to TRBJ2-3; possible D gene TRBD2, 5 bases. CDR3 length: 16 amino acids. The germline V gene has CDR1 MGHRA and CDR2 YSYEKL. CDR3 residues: CASSQETEAGTDTQYS. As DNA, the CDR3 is TGCGCCAGTAGCCAAGAGACGGAGGCAGGCACAGATACGCAGTATTCT.

Written as DNA, the CDR3 is TGTGCCAGCAGTGAAGTGGTAGGGGCTGGGGATACGCAGTATTTT. It encodes CASSEVVGAGDTQYF. V gene TRBV2 combines with J gene TRBJ2-3; D possibly corresponds to TRBD1 (5 bases). From germline, CDR1 is SNHLY and CDR2 FYNNEI. The CDR3 is made up of 15 amino acids. V lost 1 base, J lost 6 bases, and 14 bases lay in between.

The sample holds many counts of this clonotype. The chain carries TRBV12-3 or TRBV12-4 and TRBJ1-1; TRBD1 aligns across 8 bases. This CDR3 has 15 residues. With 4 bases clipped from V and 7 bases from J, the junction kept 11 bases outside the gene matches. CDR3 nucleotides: TGTGCCAGCAGTTCCTATGGACAGGGAAGGAATGAAGCTTTCTTT. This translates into CASSSYGQGRNEAFF.

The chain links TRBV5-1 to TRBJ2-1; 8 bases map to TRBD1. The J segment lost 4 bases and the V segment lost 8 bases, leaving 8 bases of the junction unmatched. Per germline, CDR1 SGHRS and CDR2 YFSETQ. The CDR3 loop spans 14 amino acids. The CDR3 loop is CASRPGQDYNEQFF. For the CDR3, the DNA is TGCGCCAGTAGACCGGGACAGGATTACAATGAGCAGTTCTTC.

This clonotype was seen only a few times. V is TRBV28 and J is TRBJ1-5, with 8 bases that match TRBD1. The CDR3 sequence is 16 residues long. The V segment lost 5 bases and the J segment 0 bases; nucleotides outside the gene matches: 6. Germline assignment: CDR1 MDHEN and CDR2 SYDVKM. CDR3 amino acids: CASSPRTGSSNQPQHF. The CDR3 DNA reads TGTGCCAGCAGTCCAAGGACAGGGTCTAGCAATCAGCCCCAGCATTTT.

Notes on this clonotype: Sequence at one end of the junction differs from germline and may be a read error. CDR3 nucleotide sequence: TGCAGCGTTGGACTAGCGGGAGGTTCCAGCGAGCAATACTTC. Translation: CSVGLAGGSSEQYF. The chain uses TRBV29-1 and TRBJ2-7; the match to TRBD2 covers 13 bases. This CDR3 spans 14 amino acids. CDR1 is SQVTM, CDR2 ANQGSEA, per germline.

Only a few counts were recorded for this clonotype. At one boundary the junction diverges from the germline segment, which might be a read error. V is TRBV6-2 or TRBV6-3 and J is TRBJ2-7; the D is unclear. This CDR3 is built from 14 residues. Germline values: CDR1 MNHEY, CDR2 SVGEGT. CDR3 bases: TGTGCCGGCAGTTACTCGAGACAAGGCTACGAGCAGTACTTC. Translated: CAGSYSRQGYEQYF.

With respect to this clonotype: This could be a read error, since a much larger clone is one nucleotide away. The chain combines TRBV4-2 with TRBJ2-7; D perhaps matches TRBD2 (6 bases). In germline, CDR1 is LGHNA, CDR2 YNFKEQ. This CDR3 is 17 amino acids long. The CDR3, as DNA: TGTGCCAGCAGCCAAGATCCCAAAGGAGGGGTAGTCTACGATCAGTACTTC. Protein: CASSQDPKGGVVYDQYF.

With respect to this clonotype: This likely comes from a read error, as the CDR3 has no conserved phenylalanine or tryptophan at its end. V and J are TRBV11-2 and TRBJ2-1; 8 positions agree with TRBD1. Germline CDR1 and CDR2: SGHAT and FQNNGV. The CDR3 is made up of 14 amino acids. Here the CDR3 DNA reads TGTACCAGCAGCTTTTGGGACAGGCAAAGTGAGCAGTTCCTC. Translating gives CTSSFWDRQSEQFL.

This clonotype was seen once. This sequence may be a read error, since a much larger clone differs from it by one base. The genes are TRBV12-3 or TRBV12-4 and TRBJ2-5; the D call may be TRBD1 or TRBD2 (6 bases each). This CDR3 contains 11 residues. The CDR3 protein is CVNSKGGTQYF. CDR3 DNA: TGTGTCAACTCCAAGGGGGGGACCCAGTACTTC.

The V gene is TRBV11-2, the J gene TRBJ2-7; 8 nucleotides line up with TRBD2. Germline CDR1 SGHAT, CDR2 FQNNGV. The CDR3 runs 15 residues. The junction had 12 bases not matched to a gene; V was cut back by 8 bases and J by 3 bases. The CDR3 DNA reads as TGTGCCAGCGGCCTTCGGGGGGGTTACATCTACGAGCAGTACTTC. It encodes CASGLRGGYIYEQYF. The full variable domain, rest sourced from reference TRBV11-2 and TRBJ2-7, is EAGVAQSPRYKIIEKRQSVAFWCNPISGHATLYWYQQILGQGPKLLIQFQNNGVVDDSQLPKDRFSAERLKGVDSTLKIQPAKLEDSAVYLCASGLRGGYIYEQYFGPGTRLTVT.

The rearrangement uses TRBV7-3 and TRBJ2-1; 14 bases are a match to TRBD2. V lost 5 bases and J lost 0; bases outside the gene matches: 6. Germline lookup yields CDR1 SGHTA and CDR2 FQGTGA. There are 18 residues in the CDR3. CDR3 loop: CASSPRTSGRSSYNEQFF. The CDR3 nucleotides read TGTGCCAGCAGCCCTAGGACTAGCGGGAGGAGCTCCTACAATGAGCAGTTCTTC.

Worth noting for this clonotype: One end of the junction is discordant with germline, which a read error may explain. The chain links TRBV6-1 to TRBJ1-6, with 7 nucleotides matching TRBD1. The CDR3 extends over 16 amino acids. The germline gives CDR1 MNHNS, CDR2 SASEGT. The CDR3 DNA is TGTGCCACCAGTGATAGATTGACAGGGAATAATTCACCCTTCCACTTT. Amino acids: CATSDRLTGNNSPFHF.

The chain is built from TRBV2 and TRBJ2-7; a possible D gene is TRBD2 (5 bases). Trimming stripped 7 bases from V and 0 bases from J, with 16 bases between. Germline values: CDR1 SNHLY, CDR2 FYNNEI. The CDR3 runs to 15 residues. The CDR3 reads CASIVVRDSSYEQYF. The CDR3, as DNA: TGTGCCAGCATTGTCGTGAGGGATAGCTCCTACGAGCAGTACTTC.

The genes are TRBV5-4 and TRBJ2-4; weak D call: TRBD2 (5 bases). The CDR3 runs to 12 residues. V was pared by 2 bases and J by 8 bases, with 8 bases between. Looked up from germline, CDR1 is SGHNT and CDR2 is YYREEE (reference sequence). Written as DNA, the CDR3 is TGTGCCAGCAGCTTATTGGGAGACATTCAGTACTTC. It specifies CASSLLGDIQYF.

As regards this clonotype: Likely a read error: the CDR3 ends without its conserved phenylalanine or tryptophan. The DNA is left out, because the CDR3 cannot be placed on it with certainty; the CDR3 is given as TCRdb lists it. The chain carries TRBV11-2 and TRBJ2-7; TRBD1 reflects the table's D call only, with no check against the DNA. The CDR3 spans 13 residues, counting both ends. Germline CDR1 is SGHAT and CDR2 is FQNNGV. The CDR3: CASSLRQGYEHYL.

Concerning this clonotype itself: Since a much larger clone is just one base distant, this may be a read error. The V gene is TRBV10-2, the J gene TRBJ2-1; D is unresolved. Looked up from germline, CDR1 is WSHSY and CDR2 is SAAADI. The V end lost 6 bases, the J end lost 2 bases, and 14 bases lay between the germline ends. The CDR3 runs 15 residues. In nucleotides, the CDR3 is TGCGCCAGCAGCCAACACCTTACAGCCTACAATGAGCAGTTCTTC. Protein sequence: CASSQHLTAYNEQFF.

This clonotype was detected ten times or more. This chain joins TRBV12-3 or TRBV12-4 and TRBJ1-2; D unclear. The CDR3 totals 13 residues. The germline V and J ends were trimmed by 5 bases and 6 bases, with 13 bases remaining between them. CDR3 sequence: CASSTRTVHGYTF. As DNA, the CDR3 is TGTGCCAGCAGTACGAGGACGGTACATGGCTACACCTTC.

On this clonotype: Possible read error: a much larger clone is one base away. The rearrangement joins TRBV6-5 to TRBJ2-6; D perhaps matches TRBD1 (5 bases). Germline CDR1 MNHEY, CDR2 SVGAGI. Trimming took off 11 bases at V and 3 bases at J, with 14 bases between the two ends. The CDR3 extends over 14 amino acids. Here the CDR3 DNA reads TGTGCCGGCTTTCAGGGTGGTGGGGCCAACGTCCTGACTTTC. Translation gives CAGFQGGGANVLTF.

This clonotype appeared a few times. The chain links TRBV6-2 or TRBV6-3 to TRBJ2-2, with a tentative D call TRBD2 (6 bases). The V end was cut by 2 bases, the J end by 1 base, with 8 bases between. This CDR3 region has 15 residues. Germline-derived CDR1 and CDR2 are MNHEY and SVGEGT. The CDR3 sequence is CASSYRGLNTGELFF. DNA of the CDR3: TGTGCCAGCAGTTACAGGGGACTGAACACCGGGGAGCTGTTTTTT.

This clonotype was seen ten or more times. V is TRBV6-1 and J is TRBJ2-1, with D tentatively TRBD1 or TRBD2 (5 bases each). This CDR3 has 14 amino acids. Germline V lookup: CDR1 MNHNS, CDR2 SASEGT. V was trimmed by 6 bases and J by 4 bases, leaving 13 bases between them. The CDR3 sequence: CASRTGRLYNEQFF. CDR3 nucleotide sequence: TGTGCCAGCAGGACGGGACGGCTATACAATGAGCAGTTCTTC.

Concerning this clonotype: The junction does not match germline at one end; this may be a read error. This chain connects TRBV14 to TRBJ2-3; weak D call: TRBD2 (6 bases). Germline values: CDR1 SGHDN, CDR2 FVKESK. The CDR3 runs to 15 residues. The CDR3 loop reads CASSQERGSTDTQYF. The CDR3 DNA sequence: TGTGCCAGTAGCCAAGAACGGGGGAGCACAGATACGCAGTATTTT.

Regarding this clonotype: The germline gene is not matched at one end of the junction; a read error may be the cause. CDR3: CDSSFTPTLAGYYNEQFF. The CDR3 nucleotides read TGTGACAGCAGCTTCACCCCCACACTAGCGGGATACTACAATGAGCAGTTCTTC. This sequence joins TRBV7-9 and TRBJ2-1; 10 positions match TRBD2. Germline V gene lookup returns CDR1 SEHNR and CDR2 FQNEAQ (reference sequence). CDR3 length: 18 residues.

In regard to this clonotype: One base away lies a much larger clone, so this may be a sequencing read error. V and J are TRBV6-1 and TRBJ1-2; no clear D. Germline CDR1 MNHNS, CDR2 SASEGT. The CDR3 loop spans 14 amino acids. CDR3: CANSESSTFYGYTF. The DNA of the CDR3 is TGTGCCAACAGTGAATCCAGCACCTTCTATGGCTACACCTTC.